This passage covers 22 T cell receptor beta chains from one sample sequenced in a study of blood T cell repertoires in COVID-19. The method was immunoSEQ multiplex PCR; TCRdb's version includes in-frame clones alone and lacks a portion of them. The sample includes about 310,000 clones, 75% to 90% seen only once; the top ten take over 8%. The source material was PBMCs or T cells enriched from blood (not recorded which). The source is a woman aged 35 to 49 who had recovered from COVID-19.

On this clone itself: The same CDR3 can be traced to other DNA sequences in this sample. V is TRBV7-3 and J is TRBJ2-7; 7 nucleotides match TRBD2. Germline assignment: CDR1 SGHTA and CDR2 FQGTGA. The CDR3 is 13 residues long. V gave up 1 base and J gave up 7 bases; unmatched junction bases: 4. The CDR3 DNA reads as TGTGCCAGCAGCTTAAGGGAGGGAGGTGAGCAGTACTTC. The encoded protein is CASSLREGGEQYF.

V and J are TRBV7-2 and TRBJ2-2, with 14 nucleotides matching TRBD2. CDR1 SGHTA and CDR2 FQGNSA come from the germline V gene. This CDR3 has 18 amino acids. After removal of 3 bases from V and 2 bases from J, the junction contained 5 bases not matched to a gene. The CDR3 protein is CASSFRTSGGYNTGELFF. The CDR3 DNA sequence: TGTGCCAGCAGCTTCCGGACTAGCGGGGGGTATAACACCGGGGAGCTGTTTTTT. Together with reference TRBV7-2 and TRBJ2-2, the CDR3 gives the full variable domain: GAGVSQSPSNKVTEKGKDVELRCDPISGHTALYWYRQSLGQGLEFLIYFQGNSAPDKSGLPSDRFSAERTGGSVSTLTIQRTQQEDSAVYLCASSFRTSGGYNTGELFFGEGSRLTVL.

The CDR3 protein is CASSSQLAGLAGANVLTF. DNA for the CDR3: TGTGCCAGCAGCTCCCAGCTAGCGGGCCTTGCTGGGGCCAACGTCCTGACTTTC. The V and J genes are TRBV7-3 and TRBJ2-6, with TRBD2 matching 8 bases. V shed 4 bases, J shed 2 bases, and the junction held 10 bases outside the gene matches. Germline loops: CDR1 SGHTA, CDR2 FQGTGA. This CDR3 has 18 residues.

The chain is built from TRBV29-1 and TRBJ1-4, with 7 nucleotides matching TRBD1. The germline V gene encodes CDR1 SQVTM and CDR2 ANQGSEA. V gave up 4 bases and J gave up 8 bases; unmatched junction bases: 4. The CDR3 has 12 residues. The CDR3 coding sequence is TGCAGCGTTGGAGGGGGCAAAGAAAAACTGTTTTTT. Its protein is CSVGGGKEKLFF.

As for this clone: At one end the junction does not follow the germline gene, possibly because of a read error. In DNA form, the CDR3 reads TGTGCCTCCAGAATCAGCGATTTTAGAAACACTGAAGCTTTCTTT. This sequence encodes CASRISDFRNTEAFF. The V call is TRBV24-1, the J call TRBJ1-1; D remains unclear. Germline V gives CDR1 KGHDR, CDR2 SFDVKD. This CDR3 comprises 15 residues.

This clone appeared many times. This chain uses TRBV7-8 with TRBJ2-1; tentatively, D is TRBD2 (6 bases). The CDR3 is 14 residues long. Looked up from germline, CDR1 is SGHVS and CDR2 is FQNEAQ. V was cut by 6 bases and J by 4 bases, with 13 bases left in between. The CDR3, as DNA: TGTGCCAGCAGGAGGGACTCCAGTTACAATGAGCAGTTCTTC. Protein sequence: CASRRDSSYNEQFF.

The chain has TRBV6-1 and TRBJ1-6, with D tentatively TRBD1 (6 bases). The germline V gene has CDR1 MNHNS and CDR2 SASEGT. This CDR3 is built from 17 residues. The V gene lost 1 base and the J gene lost 7 bases, with 17 bases spanning the gap. Here the CDR3 DNA reads TGTGCCAGCAGTGAAGTCGCGGCAGGGGCTAGGAATTCACCCCTCCACTTT. This encodes CASSEVAAGARNSPLHF.

This clone was observed a handful of times. V and J are TRBV11-2 and TRBJ2-1, with 11 bases matching TRBD2. This CDR3 spans 19 amino acids. With 3 bases clipped from V and 3 bases from J, the junction kept 13 bases outside the gene matches. Germline V gives CDR1 SGHAT, CDR2 FQNNGV. Here the CDR3 reads CASSFPPASGRIIYNEQFF. DNA of the CDR3: TGTGCCAGCAGCTTCCCACCGGCTAGCGGGAGGATTATCTACAATGAGCAGTTCTTC.

The CDR3 DNA is TGTGCCAGTACCCCAAGTGGGACAGACAATCAGCCCCAGCATTTT. Residues: CASTPSGTDNQPQHF. The J gene is TRBJ1-5, the V gene TRBV19; 7 bases match TRBD1. The ends lost 7 bases at V and 3 bases at J; junction bases unmatched: 9. The CDR3 runs to 15 residues. CDR1 is LNHDA, CDR2 SQIVND, per germline (reference sequence).

Of note for this clone: One end of the junction does not line up with germline, which may come from a read error. The chain carries TRBV29-1 and TRBJ2-7, with D perhaps matching TRBD2 (7 bases). The V gene's germline CDR1 is SQVTM and CDR2 ANQGSEA. The CDR3 has 12 residues. The CDR3 DNA reads as TGCAGCGTGGAAGGGGGGGGCTACGAGCAGTACTTC. It yields the protein CSVEGGGYEQYF.

In this sample, this clone turned up a few times. The V call is TRBV28, the J call TRBJ2-7; D gene unclear. Germline CDR1 and CDR2: MDHEN and SYDVKM. V was clipped by 2 bases and J by 3 bases, with 8 bases between them. This CDR3 region has 13 residues. CDR3 sequence reads: CASSLGQFYEQYF. CDR3 in DNA: TGTGCCAGCAGTTTAGGGCAGTTCTACGAGCAGTACTTC. Complete variable domain (other parts from reference TRBV28 and TRBJ2-7): DVKVTQSSRYLVKRTGEKVFLECVQDMDHENMFWYRQDPGLGLRLIYFSYDVKMKEKGDIPEGYSVSREKKERFSLILESASTNQTSMYLCASSLGQFYEQYFGPGTRLTVT.

This clone was counted once. The same CDR3 arises from other DNA sequences in this sample as well. The chain carries TRBV7-2 and TRBJ2-5; maybe TRBD1 (6 bases). The CDR3 has 13 amino acids. Trimming left V 5 bases short and J 2 bases short, with 9 bases between. Germline lookup yields CDR1 SGHTA and CDR2 FQGNSA. The CDR3 loop is CASSLGQQETQYF. CDR3 coding DNA: TGTGCCAGCAGCCTGGGACAACAAGAGACCCAGTACTTC.

This rearrangement joins TRBV21-1 to TRBJ2-3; the DNA was not compared with TRBD1, the D call given in the table. TRBV21-1 is classified as a pseudogene. The CDR3 is made up of 16 amino acids. The CDR3 nucleotides are TGTGCCAGCAGCACCCGGGGACACTTAAGGATTGATACGCAGTATTTT. Residues: CASSTRGHLRIDTQYF.

V usage is TRBV19 and J usage is TRBJ2-1, with TRBD2 identical over 8 bases. Losses at the gene ends were 5 bases for V and 1 base for J; bases not matched to a gene: 7. Germline V gene sequence: CDR1 LNHDA, CDR2 SQIVND (reference sequence). CDR3 size: 16 residues. CDR3 loop: CASSLASGRSYNEQFF. For the CDR3, the DNA is TGTGCCAGTAGTCTTGCCAGCGGGAGATCCTACAATGAGCAGTTCTTC.

This chain connects TRBV7-9 to TRBJ2-5, with TRBD2 matching over 7 bases. V dropped 1 base and J dropped 7; count of bases not matched to a gene: 9. The CDR3 consists of 15 residues. Germline V gives CDR1 SEHNR, CDR2 FQNEAQ (reference sequence). The DNA for the CDR3 is TGTGCCAGCAGCTTAGAAAGCGGGGCCACAGGGACCCAGTACTTC. Translating gives CASSLESGATGTQYF.

The genes are TRBV6-1 and TRBJ1-5; 7 nucleotides align to TRBD1. This CDR3 comprises 17 residues. The germline V gene has CDR1 MNHNS and CDR2 SASEGT. V lost 2 bases, J lost 6 bases, and 13 bases stayed unmatched. The CDR3 region has the DNA TGTGCCAGCAGTGAAACCTGGACAGGTACGTCGGTTCAGCCCCAGCATTTT. Its translation: CASSETWTGTSVQPQHF.

The chain links TRBV6-5 to TRBJ1-3; the D gene is possibly TRBD1 (6 bases). Germline V gene data show CDR1 as MNHEY and CDR2 as SVGAGI. V was clipped by 4 bases and J by 2 bases, with 9 bases between them. The CDR3 has 14 residues. This CDR3 reads CASSLQGTGNTIYF. The CDR3 nucleotides are TGTGCCAGCAGTTTACAGGGTACTGGAAACACCATATATTTT.

The chain carries TRBV6-1 and TRBJ1-4; TRBD1 is a possible D gene (6 bases). CDR1 and CDR2 from the germline V gene are MNHNS and SASEGT. V shed 3 bases and J shed 4 bases, with 9 bases lying between them. There are 14 residues in the CDR3. CDR3 in DNA: TGTGCCAGCAGTGACCGACAGGATAATGAAAAACTGTTTTTT. It is translated as CASSDRQDNEKLFF.

The chain employs TRBV7-3 and TRBJ2-1, with D tentatively TRBD1 (6 bases). The CDR3 sequence is 15 residues long. The V end was cut by 5 bases, the J end by 1 base, with 12 bases between. CDR1 is SGHTA, CDR2 FQGTGA, per germline. CDR3 sequence (DNA): TGTGCCAGCAGCCTAGGGGGAAATTCCTACAATGAGCAGTTCTTC. Amino acid sequence: CASSLGGNSYNEQFF.

The rearrangement joins TRBV6-5 to TRBJ2-5; 8 bases are shared with TRBD1. V shed 0 bases, J shed 4 bases, and the junction held 4 bases outside the gene matches. Germline lookup yields CDR1 MNHEY and CDR2 SVGAGI. This CDR3 contains 15 residues. CDR3 residues: CASSYSTGQGETQYF. In nucleotides, the CDR3 is TGTGCCAGCAGTTACTCAACCGGACAGGGAGAGACCCAGTACTTC.

V and J are TRBV6-6 and TRBJ2-2, with 13 bases identical to TRBD2. Germline CDR1 and CDR2: MNHNY and SVGAGI (reference sequence). Trimming at V came to 4 bases and at J to 6 bases, leaving 2 bases not matched to a gene. The CDR3 contains 15 residues. CDR3 sequence: CASSSGLAGAGELFF. The DNA for the CDR3 is TGTGCCAGCAGTTCCGGACTAGCGGGAGCCGGGGAGCTGTTTTTT.

The chain recombines TRBV7-2 with TRBJ1-5; 11 bases are a match to TRBD1. This CDR3 is built from 17 residues. Trimming removed 1 base from V and 2 bases from J; junction bases left unmatched: 4. Germline V gene sequence: CDR1 SGHTA, CDR2 FQGNSA. CDR3 sequence reads: CASSLEGTGGGNQPQHF. The CDR3 coding sequence is TGTGCCAGCAGCTTAGAAGGGACAGGGGGAGGCAATCAGCCCCAGCATTTT.